Below, 28 T cell receptor beta chains from the same sample are listed, as sequenced in a study of human T cells and chemical hapten exposure. As to time point: patch test 1, 2 weeks after DPC sensitization. The treatment is: therapeutic diphenylcyclopropenone sensitization with weekly scalp DPC. Via MiXCR, TCRdb re-called the RACE reads, giving one row per CDR3 protein. The table shows about 360,000 distinct CDR3 sequences, with approximately 4.4% occurring only once. The material sequenced was whole blood, taken in connection with sensitization to the hapten diphenylcyclopropenone (DPC). The origin of the receptors is a woman between 50 and 59 years old with alopecia areata. Some clones in this sample may be carry-over from other donors' samples.

This clonotype was counted a few times. The chain uses TRBV27 and TRBJ1-6; TRBD1 agrees at 7 bases. Germline V gives CDR1 MNHEY, CDR2 SMNVEV (reference sequence). There are 18 residues in the CDR3. Trimming cost V 2 bases and J 7 bases; bases outside gene matches: 14. The CDR3 spells CASSLALPHRGGNSPLHF. For the CDR3, the DNA is TGTGCCAGCAGTTTAGCCTTACCTCACAGGGGAGGAAATTCACCCCTCCACTTT.

The table lists this clonotype with many counts. This sequence joins TRBV4-1 and TRBJ2-5; 8 bases fit TRBD2. Unmatched junction bases numbered 7, after V lost 3 bases and J lost 4 bases. There are 15 residues in the CDR3. Germline-derived CDR1 and CDR2 are MGHRA and YSYEKL. CDR3 in amino acids: CASSQSPTSGETQYF. CDR3 coding DNA: TGCGCCAGCAGCCAGAGCCCTACTAGCGGAGAGACCCAGTACTTC.

This clonotype has a handful of counts. V and J are TRBV2 and TRBJ1-3, with 9 bases identical to TRBD1. Germline CDR1 reads SNHLY; CDR2 reads FYNNEI. Losses at the gene ends were 7 bases for V and 0 bases for J; bases not matched to a gene: 4. The CDR3 contains 15 residues. The CDR3 region has the DNA TGTGCCAGCATGGGACAGGGTAGCTCTGGAAACACCATATATTTT. This encodes CASMGQGSSGNTIYF.

The chain recombines TRBV2 with TRBJ1-4; D remains unclear. Trimming cost V 5 bases and J 3 bases, with 10 bases left between them. CDR1 and CDR2 (germline): SNHLY, FYNNEI. The CDR3 totals 14 residues. CDR3 loop: CASSLRPSNEKLFF. The CDR3 DNA follows: TGTGCCAGCAGTCTTCGACCCTCTAATGAAAAACTGTTTTTT.

This clonotype was found a few times. This rearrangement joins TRBV12-3 or TRBV12-4 to TRBJ1-1; weak D call: TRBD1 (5 bases). V dropped 1 base and J dropped 10 bases, with 10 bases sitting between them. The CDR3 loop spans 12 amino acids. The DNA for the CDR3 is TGTGCCAGCAGTTTAGGGGGCGCAAGAGCTTTCTTT. Translation: CASSLGGARAFF.

V usage is TRBV4-1 and J usage is TRBJ1-2; D perhaps matches TRBD1 (5 bases). Germline-derived CDR1 and CDR2 are MGHRA and YSYEKL. V was clipped by 4 bases and J by 14 bases, with 26 bases between them. This CDR3 is 15 amino acids long. The CDR3 DNA follows: TGCGCCAGCAGCCTGGCCCTGTGGGACGGGGCAGACCTAACCTTC. Translating it yields CASSLALWDGADLTF.

This clonotype was recorded at least ten times. The rearrangement uses TRBV29-1 and TRBJ2-3; 11 bases map to TRBD1. Trimming removed 0 bases from V and 3 bases from J; junction bases left unmatched: 2. The CDR3 totals 15 residues. Looked up from germline, CDR1 is SQVTM and CDR2 is ANQGSEA. CDR3 residues: CSVEDRDRGTDTQYF. CDR3 bases: TGCAGCGTTGAAGATCGGGACAGGGGGACAGATACGCAGTATTTT.

This clonotype was detected many times. The chain links TRBV12-3 or TRBV12-4 to TRBJ2-5; tentative D call: TRBD2 (6 bases). The CDR3 spans 13 residues. Trimming shortened V by 3 bases and J by 3 bases, and 8 bases separated the two germline ends. The DNA of the CDR3 is TGTGCCAGCAGTTTTGGCGGGAAAGAGACCCAGTACTTC. It is translated as CASSFGGKETQYF.

This clonotype was detected many times. The chain carries TRBV2 and TRBJ2-3; D tentatively fits TRBD1 or TRBD2 (6 bases each). Germline CDR1 and CDR2: SNHLY and FYNNEI. The CDR3 runs to 13 residues. The V end was cut by 8 bases, the J end by 4 bases, with 13 bases between. Here the CDR3 reads CASYGGASDTQYF. The CDR3 DNA follows: TGTGCCAGCTACGGGGGCGCATCAGATACGCAGTATTTT.

This clonotype was recorded many times. This chain joins TRBV3-1 and TRBJ2-1; possibly TRBD2 for D (6 bases). V was cut by 4 bases and J by 4 bases, with 17 bases left in between. This CDR3 spans 16 amino acids. Germline V gene lookup returns CDR1 LGHDT and CDR2 YNNKEL (reference sequence). The CDR3: CASSPTQGLLYNEQFF. The CDR3 DNA reads as TGTGCCAGCAGCCCGACTCAGGGACTGCTTTACAATGAGCAGTTCTTC.

This clonotype was found many times. This rearrangement joins TRBV14 to TRBJ2-2, with 8 bases that match TRBD2. The CDR3 length is 17 residues. Germline trimming cut 0 bases from V and 5 bases from J; bases unmatched to any gene: 8. The germline CDR1 and CDR2 sequences are SGHDN and FVKESK. DNA for the CDR3: TGTGCCAGCAGCCAAGAAATAGCGGGACTCCATACCGGGGAGCTGTTTTTT. Translating gives CASSQEIAGLHTGELFF.

This clonotype was detected a few times. The chain joins TRBV5-1 to TRBJ1-1; D unresolved. The V end lost 4 bases, the J end lost 5 bases, and 15 bases lay between the germline ends. Germline CDR1 SGHRS, CDR2 YFSETQ. The CDR3 runs 14 residues. CDR3 loop: CASSAEESGTEAFF. CDR3 DNA: TGCGCCAGCAGCGCGGAAGAATCGGGGACTGAAGCTTTCTTT.

In this sample, this clonotype turned up many times. The CDR3 sequence: CASSQERTGGAGRNTEAFF. DNA for the CDR3: TGTGCCAGCAGCCAAGAGAGGACAGGGGGCGCCGGAAGGAACACTGAAGCTTTCTTT. This chain links TRBV4-2 with TRBJ1-1; 11 bases map to TRBD1. With V trimmed by 0 bases and J by 1 base, 10 bases remained unmatched. The V gene's germline CDR1 is LGHNA and CDR2 YNFKEQ. This CDR3 region has 19 residues.

The chain is built from TRBV20-1 and TRBJ1-3; 7 positions agree with TRBD1. The CDR3 is made up of 15 amino acids. Unmatched junction bases numbered 10, after V lost 6 bases and J lost 2 bases. CDR1 and CDR2 (germline): DFQATT, SNEGSKA (reference sequence). The CDR3 region is CSASWDRRAGNTIYF. The CDR3 nucleotides read TGCAGTGCCAGTTGGGACAGAAGAGCTGGAAACACCATATATTTT.

The chain recombines TRBV5-1 with TRBJ1-1, with D hard to call. Trimming removed 0 bases at V and 0 bases at J, with 12 bases between. Germline V gives CDR1 SGHRS, CDR2 YFSETQ. The CDR3 runs to 16 residues. CDR3 coding DNA: TGCGCCAGCAGCTTGGGCCCGTCGATCATGAACACTGAAGCTTTCTTT. This sequence encodes CASSLGPSIMNTEAFF.

This clonotype was observed a handful of times. The rearrangement uses TRBV5-6 and TRBJ1-1, with TRBD1 as a possible D gene (6 bases). Germline lookup yields CDR1 SGHDT and CDR2 YYEEEE. The ends were cut back, 3 bases at V and 8 bases at J, with 20 bases in the middle. The CDR3 spans 15 residues. The CDR3 DNA reads TGTGCCAGCAGCTCGGACAGAAAGTTCCCGTCGGAAGCTTTCTTT. Translation gives CASSSDRKFPSEAFF. The entire variable domain, with the rest obtained from reference TRBV5-6 and TRBJ1-1, is as follows: DAGVTQSPTHLIKTRGQQVTLRCSPKSGHDTVSWYQQALGQGPQFIFQYYEEEERQRGNFPDRFSGHQFPNYSSELNVNALLLGDSALYLCASSSDRKFPSEAFFGQGTRLTVV.

There are a few counts of this clonotype. This rearrangement joins TRBV4-1 to TRBJ1-3, with 7 bases identical to TRBD1. In germline, CDR1 is MGHRA, CDR2 YSYEKL. CDR3 size: 16 residues. Germline trimming cut 4 bases from V and 0 bases from J; bases unmatched to any gene: 6. The CDR3 sequence: CASSLRTGLSGNTIYF. Written as DNA, the CDR3 is TGCGCCAGCAGCCTCCGGACAGGCCTCTCTGGAAACACCATATATTTT.

A single count supports this clonotype. A read error may be the cause here, since a much bigger clone is one base away. The chain carries TRBV27 and TRBJ1-1, with D unclear. The CDR3 loop spans 13 amino acids. Germline V CDR1 and CDR2: MNHEY, SMNVEV (reference sequence). The CDR3 region is CASSLYMNNEAFF. CDR3 in DNA: TGTGCCAGCAGCCTATACATGAACAATGAAGCTTTCTTT.

This clonotype was counted ten times or more. The chain combines TRBV10-3 with TRBJ2-3; no reliable D call. Trimming took 3 bases from V and 0 from J, leaving 4 bases between them. CDR3 length equals 13 residues. Germline CDR1 and CDR2: ENHRY and SYGVKD. CDR3 in DNA: TGTGCCATCAGTGACACCAGCACAGATACGCAGTATTTT. Its translation is CAISDTSTDTQYF.

This clonotype was observed a few times. This chain links TRBV5-4 with TRBJ2-3; no clear D. The germline V gene encodes CDR1 SGHNT and CDR2 YYREEE (reference sequence). Trimming pared 4 bases from V and 6 bases from J, leaving 15 bases between. This CDR3 region has 14 residues. CDR3 in amino acids: CASSQRSNGDTQYF. Written as DNA, the CDR3 is TGTGCCAGCAGCCAAAGATCTAATGGGGATACGCAGTATTTT.

The chain uses TRBV18 and TRBJ2-3; D not resolved. Trimming shortened V by 0 bases and J by 6 bases, and 7 bases separated the two germline ends. This CDR3 contains 13 residues. Germline CDR1 reads KGHSH; CDR2 reads LQKENI. The CDR3: CASSPPFGDTQYF. DNA for the CDR3: TGTGCCAGCTCACCACCGTTTGGGGATACGCAGTATTTT.

This clonotype occurred a few times. This chain links TRBV7-9 with TRBJ2-3; possible D gene TRBD2, 6 bases. The CDR3 spans 14 residues. V lost 5 bases to trimming and J lost 4 bases, with 13 bases between them. Germline assignment: CDR1 SEHNR and CDR2 FQNEAQ (reference sequence). The CDR3 loop is CASSPRGLADTQYF. The CDR3, as DNA: TGTGCCAGCAGCCCGCGGGGCTTAGCAGATACGCAGTATTTT.

This clonotype was counted at least ten times. The chain carries TRBV29-1 and TRBJ1-1; a weak D match, TRBD1 (6 bases). The V gene's germline CDR1 is SQVTM and CDR2 ANQGSEA. The CDR3 contains 11 residues. The germline V and J ends were trimmed by 4 bases and 8 bases, with 11 bases remaining between them. CDR3 sequence reads: CSVGRGAEAFF. CDR3 sequence (DNA): TGCAGCGTTGGTCGGGGGGCCGAAGCTTTCTTT.

This clonotype was picked up many times. The chain has TRBV9 and TRBJ2-5; TRBD1 aligns across 7 bases. V lost 0 bases to trimming and J lost 3 bases; unmatched junction nucleotides: 8. CDR1 SGDLS and CDR2 YYNGEE come from the germline V gene. The CDR3 contains 16 residues. CDR3 amino acids: CASSVAPLTGEETQYF. The CDR3 region has the DNA TGTGCCAGCAGCGTAGCCCCCTTAACAGGGGAAGAGACCCAGTACTTC.

In its sample, this clonotype was seen a few times. This chain links TRBV12-3 or TRBV12-4 with TRBJ2-5; the D is unclear. The V end was cut by 7 bases, the J end by 10 bases, with 16 bases between. The CDR3 runs 12 residues. CDR3 region: CASTAGRSDQYF. CDR3 in DNA: TGTGCCAGCACCGCTGGGCGGTCGGACCAGTACTTC.

The V and J genes are TRBV20-1 and TRBJ2-7, with D unresolved. Germline V CDR1 and CDR2: DFQATT, SNEGSKA (reference sequence). The CDR3 covers 13 residues. V was cut by 3 bases and J by 2 bases, with 11 bases left in between. The DNA of the CDR3 is TGCAGTGCTAGGGACCTCGCTACCTACGAGCAGTACTTC. Its translation is CSARDLATYEQYF.

This clonotype was observed at least ten times. V usage is TRBV28 and J usage is TRBJ1-1, with D maybe TRBD1 (6 bases). The germline V gene has CDR1 MDHEN and CDR2 SYDVKM. The CDR3 consists of 13 residues. Trimming stripped 6 bases from V and 8 bases from J, with 16 bases between. The CDR3 spells CASSPPGDGEAFF. As DNA, the CDR3 is TGTGCCAGCAGCCCCCCAGGGGACGGGGAAGCTTTCTTT.

A few counts support this clonotype. The V and J genes are TRBV15 and TRBJ1-5, with D uncertain. This CDR3 is 15 amino acids long. Trimming removed 1 base at V and 4 bases at J, with 11 bases between. The germline CDR1 and CDR2 sequences are LNHNV and YYDKDF (reference sequence). CDR3 bases: TGTGCCACCAGCAGAGCGCTGACTGCGAATCAGCCCCAGCATTTT. Amino acids: CATSRALTANQPQHF.